This T cell receptor beta chain was retrieved from a study of T cells in Graves' hyperthyroidism and ophthalmopathy (dated by TCRdb to between 2018 and 2020). Turning to the overall study: Peripheral blood was sampled at the time of initial diagnosis, prior to any treatment. A discovery cohort of around 98 patients, fewer than 50 with Graves' ophthalmopathy and 57 with stable Graves' hyperthyroidism, was used to find distinguishing TCR V-J signatures. Following sampling, methimazole starting at 30 mg daily was given to hyperthyroidism patients, and high-dose intravenous methylprednisolone was given to ophthalmopathy patients. Whether ophthalmopathy could be predicted prospectively was tested in an independent validation cohort made up of about 18 hyperthyroidism patients plus 17 patients who later progressed to ophthalmopathy. The 100 discovery patients were divided at random into training and test sets in a 7:3 ratio. In six Graves' hyperthyroidism patients, the study also compared T-cell repertoires from thyroid tissue with T-cell repertoires from blood. The paper reports TCR Vbeta CDR3 sequencing of about 140 peripheral blood samples: over 40 ophthalmopathy, under 85 hyperthyroidism and around 17 progressor patients. Results and caveats for the whole study, not just this receptor: During validation, the model predicted progression to ophthalmopathy a median of roughly six months ahead of onset, with roughly 65% sensitivity and 72.22% specificity. Most expanded thyroid clonotypes (frequency above 0.001) were also detected in blood, suggesting blood repertoires may reflect thyroid immune responses. Sample size was not statistically predetermined, and blinding of investigators to group allocation was not performed. A 13 V-J signature model separated ophthalmopathy from stable hyperthyroidism, with 87.88% sensitivity and roughly 81% specificity in cross-validation and 80%/75% in testing.

In the ophthalmopathy patients, disease was moderately to severely active, with a Clinical Activity Score of 3 or more, a NOSPECS grade of 4 or more, and a duration of less than 3 months. Any patient with an uncontrolled infection, another autoimmune disease, pregnancy or lactation was excluded. Clinical symptoms, serum thyroxine and TRAb, thyroid ultrasound, and orbital computed tomography formed the basis for the diagnoses. PBMCs were separated from under 12 ml of fresh peripheral blood using Ficoll-Paque density gradient centrifugation. Trizol reagent was used to extract total RNA, and RNA quality was then checked on an Agilent 2100 Bioanalyzer. TCR beta CDR3 regions were amplified from RNA transcripts. The first round of RT-PCR for the TCR CDR3 was performed with the HTBI primer set and the Qiagen OneStep RT-PCR kit. The libraries were constructed in a second round of multiplex PCR and then size-selected and purified. Paired-end sequencing of the libraries was performed with 100 bp reads on an Illumina HiSeq2000. The paper's processing steps were these. SOAPnuke was used to process the raw data, throwing out any read that contained adapters or uncalled bases, had a mean Phred below 15, or lacked an exact constant-primer or identifier match. High-quality paired reads were merged using COPE v1.2.5, and each unique nucleotide sequence was defined as a clonotype. MiTCR v1.1 was used to align the clonotypes against IMGT TRBV, TRBD and TRBJ reference segments. The analysis was restricted to V-J combinations with a frequency above 0.0001, which together covered over 99% of the repertoires. The TCS score was defined as the ratio of F50 (clonal expansion) to E x V (chaos), calculated using BLOSUM62-based TCRdist between CDR3 peptides within each V-J. Welch's t-statistics and random forest reduced around 550 V-J features to 13, which were used in a naive Bayes classifier (R e1071). The public reads were quality trimmed at Q25 with fastp and then assembled into clones with MiXCR by TCRdb, keeping productive beta chains. Each entry is one CDR3 protein sequence, shown with its most common DNA and genes. TCRdb, rather than the study authors, made the V and J calls. The sample contains about 600,000 distinct CDR3 sequences, more than 13% of them found a single time. The top ten clonotypes cover less than 9% of the sample.

The CDR3 sequence holds 12 residues, the cysteine and phenylalanine included. Here the CDR3 DNA is all that survives: 36 bases in frame from base 1. Deletion took 1 base off V and 13 bases off J, with a span of 11 bases between the germline ends. The germline V gene encodes CDR1 SGHTA and CDR2 FQGNSA. In the case of this clonotype: The clone's antigen remains unknown. A much bigger clone sits one base away, suggesting this may be a read error.

The source is a woman in her late teens or twenties with Graves' ophthalmopathy. The sequencing sample was made of blood. The chain is encoded by TRBV7-2 joined to TRBJ1-5, with the D gene not confidently named. The encoded CDR3 is CASSLDFETQHF. The DNA sequence reads TGTGCCAGCAGCTTAGACTTCGAAACGCAGCATTTT.